This entry describes one T cell receptor beta chain. Germline-derived CDR1 and CDR2 are SGHTA and FQGNSA. The germline V and J ends were trimmed by 5 bases and 1 base, with 17 bases remaining between them. This CDR3 spans 16 amino acids. The entry originates in a study of T cells in Graves' hyperthyroidism and ophthalmopathy. The TCR beta CDR3 regions underwent amplification using RNA transcripts as the source. TCR CDR3 underwent first-round RT-PCR with the HTBI primer set. TCRdb ran MiXCR on the multiplex PCR reads and lists one entry per CDR3 protein. The sample lists about 700,000 distinct CDR3 sequences; about 45% were seen once.

The TCR was taken from an adult man with Graves' disease, either hyperthyroidism or ophthalmopathy (not recorded which). The chain is built from TRBV7-2 and TRBJ1-2, with D uncertain. Sequencing was done on a sample of peripheral blood or thyroid tissue (not recorded which). The CDR3 sequence is CASSPLGQQFNYGYTF. The CDR3 nucleotides are TGTGCCAGCAGCCCCCTGGGTCAGCAGTTTAACTATGGCTACACCTTC.